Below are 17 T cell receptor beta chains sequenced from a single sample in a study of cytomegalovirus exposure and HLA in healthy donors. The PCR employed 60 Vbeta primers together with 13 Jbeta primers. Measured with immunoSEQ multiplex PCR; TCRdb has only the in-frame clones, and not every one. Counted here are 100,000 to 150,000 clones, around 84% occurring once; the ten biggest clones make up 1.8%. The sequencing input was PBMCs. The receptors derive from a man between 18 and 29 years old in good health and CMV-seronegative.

CDR3 sequence (DNA): TGTGCCAGCAGTTACTCGAGGACAGGGACCTATGGCTACACCTTC. Its translation: CASSYSRTGTYGYTF. The V call is TRBV6-5, the J call TRBJ1-2; 8 bases align to TRBD1. This CDR3 has 15 amino acids. Trimming removed 0 bases from V and 4 bases from J; junction bases left unmatched: 4. The germline V gene has CDR1 MNHEY and CDR2 SVGAGI.

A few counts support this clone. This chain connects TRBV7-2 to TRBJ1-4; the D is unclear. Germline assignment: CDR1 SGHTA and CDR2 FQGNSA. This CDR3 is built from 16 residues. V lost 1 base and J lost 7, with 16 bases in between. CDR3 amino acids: CASSLVGNRGGEKLFF. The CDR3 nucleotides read TGTGCCAGCAGCTTAGTCGGGAACAGAGGCGGTGAAAAACTGTTTTTT.

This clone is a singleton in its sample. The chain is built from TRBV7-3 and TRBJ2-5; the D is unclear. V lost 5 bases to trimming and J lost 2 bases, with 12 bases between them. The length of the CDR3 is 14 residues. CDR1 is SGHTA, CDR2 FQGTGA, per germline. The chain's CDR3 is CASSPKEPQETQYF. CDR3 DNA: TGTGCCAGCAGCCCGAAAGAGCCGCAAGAGACCCAGTACTTC.

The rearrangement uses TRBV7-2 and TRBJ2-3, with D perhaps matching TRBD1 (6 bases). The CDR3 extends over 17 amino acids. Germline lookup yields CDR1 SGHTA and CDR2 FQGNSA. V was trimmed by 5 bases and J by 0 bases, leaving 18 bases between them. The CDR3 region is CASSVQGASSSTDTQYF. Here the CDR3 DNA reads TGTGCCAGCAGCGTACAGGGCGCCTCTTCTAGCACAGATACGCAGTATTTT.

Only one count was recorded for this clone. The CDR3 sequence is CASSMGQTKNIQYF. The CDR3 bases are TGTGCCAGCAGCATGGGACAGACCAAAAACATTCAGTACTTC. V and J are TRBV5-4 and TRBJ2-4; the match to TRBD1 covers 7 bases. The CDR3 contains 14 residues. The trim removed 4 bases at V and 2 bases at J, leaving 3 bases unmatched. Germline CDR1 SGHNT, CDR2 YYREEE (reference sequence).

CDR3 nucleotide sequence: TGTGCCAGCAGTTCCGAGAGGGTCCAGCAGTACTTC. Encoded protein: CASSSERVQQYF. The rearrangement links TRBV5-5 to TRBJ2-7, with D possibly being TRBD2 (5 bases). With 5 bases removed from V and 8 bases from J, the gap between germline ends came to 14 bases. The CDR3 contains 12 residues. In germline, CDR1 is SGHKS, CDR2 YYEKEE (reference sequence). The whole variable domain, remainder taken from reference TRBV5-5 and TRBJ2-7, is DAGVTQSPTHLIKTRGQQVTLRCSPISGHKSVSWYQQVLGQGPQFIFQYYEKEERGRGNFPDRFSARQFPNYSSELNVNALLLGDSALYLCASSSERVQQYFGPGTRLTVT.

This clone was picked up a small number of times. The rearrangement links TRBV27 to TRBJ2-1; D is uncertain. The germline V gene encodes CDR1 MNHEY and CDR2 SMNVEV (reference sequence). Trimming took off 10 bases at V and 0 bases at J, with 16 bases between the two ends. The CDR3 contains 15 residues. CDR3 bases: TGTGCCACTACTGTCTCATTTAGCTCCTACAATGAGCAGTTCTTC. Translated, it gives CATTVSFSSYNEQFF.

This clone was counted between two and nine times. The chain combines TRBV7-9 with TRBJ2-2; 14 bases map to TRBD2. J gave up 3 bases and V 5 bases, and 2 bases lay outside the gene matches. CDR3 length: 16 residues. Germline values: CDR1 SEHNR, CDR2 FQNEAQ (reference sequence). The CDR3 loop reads CASSPTSGGDTGELFF. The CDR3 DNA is TGTGCCAGCAGCCCGACTAGCGGGGGGGACACCGGGGAGCTGTTTTTT. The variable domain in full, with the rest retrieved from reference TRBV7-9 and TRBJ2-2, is DTGVSQNPRHKITKRGQNVTFRCDPISEHNRLYWYRQTLGQGPEFLTYFQNEAQLEKSRLLSDRFSAERPKGSFSTLEIQRTEQGDSAMYLCASSPTSGGDTGELFFGEGSRLTVL.

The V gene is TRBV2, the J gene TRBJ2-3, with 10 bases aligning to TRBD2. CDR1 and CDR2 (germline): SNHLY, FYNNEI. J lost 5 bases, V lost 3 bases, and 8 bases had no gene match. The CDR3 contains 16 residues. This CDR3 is CASSESGGAYGDTQYF. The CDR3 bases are TGTGCCAGCAGTGAGAGCGGGGGGGCCTATGGAGATACGCAGTATTTT.

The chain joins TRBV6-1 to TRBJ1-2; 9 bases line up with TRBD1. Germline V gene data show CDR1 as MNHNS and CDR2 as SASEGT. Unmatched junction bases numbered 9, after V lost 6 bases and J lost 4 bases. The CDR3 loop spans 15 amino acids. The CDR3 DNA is TGTGCCAGCAGCTACGGGACAGGGAGTTCCTATGGCTACACCTTC. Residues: CASSYGTGSSYGYTF.

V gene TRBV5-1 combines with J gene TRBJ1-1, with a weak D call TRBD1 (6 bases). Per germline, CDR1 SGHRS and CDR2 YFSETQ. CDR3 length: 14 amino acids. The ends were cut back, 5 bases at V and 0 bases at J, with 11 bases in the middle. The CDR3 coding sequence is TGCGCCAGCAGGATGGGGGACATGAACACTGAAGCTTTCTTT. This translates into CASRMGDMNTEAFF.

The CDR3 loop is CASSPGLAGLSSYNEQFF. CDR3 DNA: TGTGCCAGCAGCCCGGGACTAGCGGGGTTGAGCTCCTACAATGAGCAGTTCTTC. The chain employs TRBV14 and TRBJ2-1, with 13 bases lining up with TRBD2. This CDR3 is 18 amino acids long. V was clipped by 4 bases and J by 0 bases; unmatched bases: 6. The germline gives CDR1 SGHDN, CDR2 FVKESK.

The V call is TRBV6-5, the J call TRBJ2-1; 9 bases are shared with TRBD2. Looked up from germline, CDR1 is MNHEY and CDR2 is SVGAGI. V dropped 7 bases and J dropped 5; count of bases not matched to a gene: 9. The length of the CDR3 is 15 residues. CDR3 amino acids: CASIKRGAKNNEQFF. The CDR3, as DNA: TGTGCCAGCATTAAGCGGGGGGCAAAAAACAATGAGCAGTTCTTC.

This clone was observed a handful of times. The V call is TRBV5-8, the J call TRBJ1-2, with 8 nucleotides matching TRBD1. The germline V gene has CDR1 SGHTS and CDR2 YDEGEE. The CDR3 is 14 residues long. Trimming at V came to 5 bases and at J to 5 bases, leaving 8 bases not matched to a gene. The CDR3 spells CASRWTGYGYGYTF. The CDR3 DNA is TGTGCCAGCAGGTGGACAGGGTACGGGTATGGCTACACCTTC.

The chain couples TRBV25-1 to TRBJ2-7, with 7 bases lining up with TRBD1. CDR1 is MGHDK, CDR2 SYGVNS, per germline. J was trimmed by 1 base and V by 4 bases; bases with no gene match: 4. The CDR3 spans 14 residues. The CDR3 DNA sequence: TGTGCCAGCAGTGCCGGGACAGCGTCCTACGAGCAGTACTTC. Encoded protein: CASSAGTASYEQYF.

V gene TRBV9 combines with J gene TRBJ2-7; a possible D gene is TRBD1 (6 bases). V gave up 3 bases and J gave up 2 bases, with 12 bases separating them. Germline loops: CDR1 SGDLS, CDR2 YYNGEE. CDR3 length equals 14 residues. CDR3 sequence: CASSATGSAYEQYF. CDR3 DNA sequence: TGTGCCAGCAGCGCGACAGGATCCGCCTACGAGCAGTACTTC. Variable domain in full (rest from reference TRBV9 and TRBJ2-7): DSGVTQTPKHLITATGQRVTLRCSPRSGDLSVYWYQQSLDQGLQFLIQYYNGEERAKGNILERFSAQQFPDLHSELNLSSLELGDSALYFCASSATGSAYEQYFGPGTRLTVT.

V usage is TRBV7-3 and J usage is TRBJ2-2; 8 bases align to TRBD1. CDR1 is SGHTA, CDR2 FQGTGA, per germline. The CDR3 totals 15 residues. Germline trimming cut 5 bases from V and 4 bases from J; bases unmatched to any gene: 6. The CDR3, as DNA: TGTGCCAGCAGCCCCGACAGGGGAGGCACCGGGGAGCTGTTTTTT. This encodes CASSPDRGGTGELFF.